Listed here is a single T cell receptor beta chain. Per germline, CDR1 GTSNPN and CDR2 SVGIG (reference sequence). The ends lost 5 bases at V and 7 bases at J; junction bases unmatched: 3. The CDR3 extends over 12 amino acids. The data are from a study of cytomegalovirus exposure and HLA in healthy donors. Repertoires were generated with immunoSEQ multiplex PCR, while TCRdb's copy carries only in-frame clones and drops some. This table holds fewer than 85,000 clones, roughly 90% found once. The chain uses TRBV30 and TRBJ2-5; TRBD2 matches at 11 bases. The specimen was PBMCs. The receptor was isolated from a woman under 30 in good health and CMV-seropositive. The CDR3 region is CAWSGTSGTQYF. The CDR3 DNA is TGTGCCTGGTCCGGGACTAGCGGGACCCAGTACTTC.